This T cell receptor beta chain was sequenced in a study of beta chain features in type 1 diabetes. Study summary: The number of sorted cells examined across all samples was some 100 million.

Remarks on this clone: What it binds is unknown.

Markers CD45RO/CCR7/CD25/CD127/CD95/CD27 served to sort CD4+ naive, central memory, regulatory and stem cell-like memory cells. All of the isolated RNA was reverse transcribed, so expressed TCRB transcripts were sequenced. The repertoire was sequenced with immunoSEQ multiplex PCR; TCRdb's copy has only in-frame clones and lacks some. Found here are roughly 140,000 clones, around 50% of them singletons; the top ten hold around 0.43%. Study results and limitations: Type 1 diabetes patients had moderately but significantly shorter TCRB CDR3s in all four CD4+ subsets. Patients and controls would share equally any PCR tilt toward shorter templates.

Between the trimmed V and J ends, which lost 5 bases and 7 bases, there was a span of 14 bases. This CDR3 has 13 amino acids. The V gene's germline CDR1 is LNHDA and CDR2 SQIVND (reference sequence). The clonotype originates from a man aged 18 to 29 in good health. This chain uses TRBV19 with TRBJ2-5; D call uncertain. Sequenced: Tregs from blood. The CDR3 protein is CASSALVTRTQYF. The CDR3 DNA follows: TGTGCCAGTAGTGCCCTGGTTACTCGGACCCAGTACTTC.